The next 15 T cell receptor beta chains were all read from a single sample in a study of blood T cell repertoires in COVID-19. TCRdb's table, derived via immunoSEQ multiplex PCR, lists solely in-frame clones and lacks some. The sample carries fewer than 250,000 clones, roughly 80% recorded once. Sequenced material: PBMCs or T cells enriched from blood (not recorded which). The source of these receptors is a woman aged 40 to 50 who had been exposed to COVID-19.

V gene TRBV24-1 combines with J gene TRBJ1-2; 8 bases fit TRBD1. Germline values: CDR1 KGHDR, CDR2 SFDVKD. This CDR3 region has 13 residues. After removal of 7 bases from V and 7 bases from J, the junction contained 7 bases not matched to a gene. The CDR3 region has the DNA TGTGCCACCAGCCCAGGGCAGGGGGCTGGCTACACCTTC. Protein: CATSPGQGAGYTF.

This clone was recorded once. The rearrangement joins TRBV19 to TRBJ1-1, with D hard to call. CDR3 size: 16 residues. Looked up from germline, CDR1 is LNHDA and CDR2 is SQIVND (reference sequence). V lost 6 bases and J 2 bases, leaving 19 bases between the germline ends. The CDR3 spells CASRGQTRDLNTEAFF. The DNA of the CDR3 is TGTGCCAGTAGGGGCCAAACCCGAGATCTTAACACTGAAGCTTTCTTT.

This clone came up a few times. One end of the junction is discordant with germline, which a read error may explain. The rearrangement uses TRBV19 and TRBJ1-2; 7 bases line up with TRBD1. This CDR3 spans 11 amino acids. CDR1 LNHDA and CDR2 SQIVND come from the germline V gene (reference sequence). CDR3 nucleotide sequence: TGTGCCATAACCGACAGGGAGTTTGGTGATTTC. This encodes CAITDREFGDF.

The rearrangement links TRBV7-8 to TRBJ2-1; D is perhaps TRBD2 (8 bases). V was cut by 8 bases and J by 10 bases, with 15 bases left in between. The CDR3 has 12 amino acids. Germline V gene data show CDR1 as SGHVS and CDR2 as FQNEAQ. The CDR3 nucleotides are TGTGCCAGCCGGGAGGGGGCTGAGGAGCAGTTCTTC. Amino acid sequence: CASREGAEEQFF.

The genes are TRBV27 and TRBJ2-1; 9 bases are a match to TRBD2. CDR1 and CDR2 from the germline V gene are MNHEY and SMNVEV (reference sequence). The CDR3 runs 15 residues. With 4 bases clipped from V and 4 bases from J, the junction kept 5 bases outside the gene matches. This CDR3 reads CASSSPLAGYNEQFF. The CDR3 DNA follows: TGTGCCAGCAGTTCGCCCCTAGCGGGGTACAATGAGCAGTTCTTC.

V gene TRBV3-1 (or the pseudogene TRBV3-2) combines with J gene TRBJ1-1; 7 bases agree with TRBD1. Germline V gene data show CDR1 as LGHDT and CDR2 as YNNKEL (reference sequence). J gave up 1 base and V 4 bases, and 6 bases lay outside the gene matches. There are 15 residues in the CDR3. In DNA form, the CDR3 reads TGTGCCAGCAGCCCAACGGGACAGACGAACACTGAAGCTTTCTTT. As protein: CASSPTGQTNTEAFF.

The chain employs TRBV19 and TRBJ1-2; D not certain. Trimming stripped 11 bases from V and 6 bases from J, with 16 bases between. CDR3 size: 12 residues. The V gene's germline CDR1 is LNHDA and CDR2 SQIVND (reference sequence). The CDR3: CASRRAGNGYTF. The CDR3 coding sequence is TGTGCCTCCCGAAGGGCGGGAAATGGCTACACCTTC. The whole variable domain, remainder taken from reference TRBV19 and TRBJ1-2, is DGGITQSPKYLFRKEGQNVTLSCEQNLNHDAMYWYRQDPGQGLRLIYYSQIVNDFQKGDIAEGYSVSREKKESFPLTVTSAQKNPTAFYLCASRRAGNGYTFGSGTRLTVV.

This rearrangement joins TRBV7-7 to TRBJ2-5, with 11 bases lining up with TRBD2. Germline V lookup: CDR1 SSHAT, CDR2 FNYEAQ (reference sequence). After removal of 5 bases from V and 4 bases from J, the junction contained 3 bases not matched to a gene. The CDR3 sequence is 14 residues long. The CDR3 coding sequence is TGTGCCAGCAGCGCGCTAGCGGGAGGAGAGACCCAGTACTTC. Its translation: CASSALAGGETQYF.

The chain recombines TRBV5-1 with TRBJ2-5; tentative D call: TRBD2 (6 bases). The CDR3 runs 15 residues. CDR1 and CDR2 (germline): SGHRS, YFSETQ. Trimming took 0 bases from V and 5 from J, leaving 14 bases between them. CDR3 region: CASSLDGGGHETQYF. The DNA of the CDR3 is TGCGCCAGCAGCTTGGATGGCGGAGGGCATGAGACCCAGTACTTC.

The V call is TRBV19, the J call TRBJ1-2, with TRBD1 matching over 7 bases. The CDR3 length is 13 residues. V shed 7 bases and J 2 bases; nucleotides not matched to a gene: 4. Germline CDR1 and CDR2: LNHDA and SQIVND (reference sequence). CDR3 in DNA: TGTGCCAGTAAGAGGGGGCGGAACTATGGCTACACCTTC. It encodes CASKRGRNYGYTF.

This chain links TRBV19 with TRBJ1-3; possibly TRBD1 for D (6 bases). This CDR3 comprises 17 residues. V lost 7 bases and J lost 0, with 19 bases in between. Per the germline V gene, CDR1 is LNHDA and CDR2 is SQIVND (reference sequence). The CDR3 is CASTGGQQNLSGNTIYF. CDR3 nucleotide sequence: TGTGCCAGTACGGGTGGACAGCAAAATCTCTCTGGAAACACCATATATTTT.

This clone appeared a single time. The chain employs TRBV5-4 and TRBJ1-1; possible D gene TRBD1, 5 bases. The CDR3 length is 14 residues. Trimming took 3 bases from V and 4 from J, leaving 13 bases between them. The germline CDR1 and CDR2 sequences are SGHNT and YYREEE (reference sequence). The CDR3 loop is CASSSSWGGTEAFF. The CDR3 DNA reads TGTGCCAGCAGCTCAAGTTGGGGGGGCACTGAAGCTTTCTTT.

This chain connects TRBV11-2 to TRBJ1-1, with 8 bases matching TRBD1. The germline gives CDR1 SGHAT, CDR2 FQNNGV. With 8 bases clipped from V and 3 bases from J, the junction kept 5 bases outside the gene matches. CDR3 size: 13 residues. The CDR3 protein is CASRIQGDTEAFF. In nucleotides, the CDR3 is TGTGCCAGCCGGATACAGGGGGACACTGAAGCTTTCTTT.

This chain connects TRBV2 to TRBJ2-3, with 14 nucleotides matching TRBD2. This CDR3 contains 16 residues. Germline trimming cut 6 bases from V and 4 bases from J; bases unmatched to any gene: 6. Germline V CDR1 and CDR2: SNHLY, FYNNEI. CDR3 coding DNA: TGTGCCAGCAGAGGTGGGACTAGCGGGGGCCCAGATACGCAGTATTTT. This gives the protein CASRGGTSGGPDTQYF.

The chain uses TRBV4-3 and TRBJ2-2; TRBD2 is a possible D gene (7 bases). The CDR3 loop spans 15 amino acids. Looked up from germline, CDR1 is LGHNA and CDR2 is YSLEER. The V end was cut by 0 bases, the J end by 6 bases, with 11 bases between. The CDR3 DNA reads TGCGCCAGCAGCCAAGAGGGGGGGCGTGCCGGGGAGCTGTTTTTT. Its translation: CASSQEGGRAGELFF.